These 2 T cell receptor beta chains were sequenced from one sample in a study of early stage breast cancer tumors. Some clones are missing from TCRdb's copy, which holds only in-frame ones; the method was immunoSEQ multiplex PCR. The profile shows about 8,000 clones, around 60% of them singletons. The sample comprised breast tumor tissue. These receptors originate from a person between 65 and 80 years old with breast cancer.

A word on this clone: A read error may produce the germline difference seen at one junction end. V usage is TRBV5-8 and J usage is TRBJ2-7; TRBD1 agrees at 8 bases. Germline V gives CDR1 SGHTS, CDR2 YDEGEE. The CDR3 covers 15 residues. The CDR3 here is CASSLGGTGSSEQYF. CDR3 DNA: TGTGCCAGCAGCTTGGGGGGGACAGGTTCCTCCGAGCAGTACTTC.

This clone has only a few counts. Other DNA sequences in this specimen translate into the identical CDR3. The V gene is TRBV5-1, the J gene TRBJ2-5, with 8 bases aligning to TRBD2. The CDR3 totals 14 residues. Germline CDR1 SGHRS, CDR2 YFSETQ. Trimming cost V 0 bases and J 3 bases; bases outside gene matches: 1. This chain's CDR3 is CASSLGAGEETQYF. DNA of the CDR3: TGCGCCAGCAGCTTGGGAGCGGGGGAAGAGACCCAGTACTTC.